The clone carrying this T cell receptor beta chain has at least ten counts. Antigen unknown. The authors incorporated unique molecular identifiers into the TCR beta cDNA libraries. T cells numbering about 0.9 to 11 million yielded some 520,000 cDNA molecules. TCRdb analysed the PCR reads with MiXCR anew, one entry per CDR3 protein. The sample has 160,000 or so distinct CDR3 sequences, about 36% seen once. This sample is part of a study of post-analysis software for immune sequencing data. Findings and caveats of the study: Patients carried four or five TRBV segments more frequently than controls did, and TRBV5-6, TRBV5-1 and TRBV20-1 were among them. Under the F measure, samples that were prepared in one batch clustered strongly together.

Germline trimming cut 2 bases from V and 6 bases from J; bases unmatched to any gene: 12. CDR1 and CDR2 from the germline V gene are LNHNV and YYDKDF (reference sequence). The CDR3 has 16 residues. The receptor comes from a girl aged 5 to 17 with multiple sclerosis. This chain links TRBV15 with TRBJ1-2, with TRBD1 identical over 7 bases. The sequences come from blood, collected after autologous hematopoietic stem cell transplantation. The CDR3 region is CATSRTGDGTVNGYTF. Written as DNA, the CDR3 is TGTGCCACCAGCAGAACCGGCGACGGGACAGTAAATGGCTACACCTTC.